This TCR beta chain came from a study of a mutant IDH1 vaccine in newly diagnosed glioma. Study outcomes and limitations: Variations in leading peripheral T cell clonotypes appeared to have no connection with pseudoprogression.

Comment on this clone: Its antigen is as yet unknown.

Unmatched junction bases numbered 6, after V lost 3 bases and J lost 0 bases. This CDR3 has 17 amino acids. From germline, CDR1 is ENHRY and CDR2 SYGVKD. The time point here: week 35, safety follow-up. Vaccine doses each comprised 300 ug of mutant IDH1 20-mer peptide, with topical imiquimod. The table came from immunoSEQ multiplex PCR; TCRdb's copy has only in-frame clones and leaves some out. The sample shows about 58,000 clones, 81% of them seen only once. V usage is TRBV10-3 and J usage is TRBJ2-1; TRBD2 aligns across 9 bases. This specimen was PBMCs, taken from a glioma patient whose treatment included an IDH1 peptide vaccine. The sequence was collected from a man in his forties or fifties with glioma. CDR3 sequence (DNA): TGTGCCATCAGTGACAGGAGCGGGGGGAGCTCCTACAATGAGCAGTTCTTC. This encodes CAISDRSGGSSYNEQFF.